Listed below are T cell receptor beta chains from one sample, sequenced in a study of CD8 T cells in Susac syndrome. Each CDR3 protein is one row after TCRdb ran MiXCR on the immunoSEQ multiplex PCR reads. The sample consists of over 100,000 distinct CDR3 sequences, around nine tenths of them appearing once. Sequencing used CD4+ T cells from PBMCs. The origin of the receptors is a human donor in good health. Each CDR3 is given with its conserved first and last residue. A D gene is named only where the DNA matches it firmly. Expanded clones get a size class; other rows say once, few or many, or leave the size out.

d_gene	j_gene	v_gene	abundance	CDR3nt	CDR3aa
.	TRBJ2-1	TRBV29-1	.	TGCAGCGAGAGCCCGGGGCGCAATGAGCAGTTCTTC	CSESPGRNEQFF
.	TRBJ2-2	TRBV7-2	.	TGTGCCAGCAGCTTAGCTACGGGGTCCACCGGGGAGCTGTTTTTT	CASSLATGSTGELFF
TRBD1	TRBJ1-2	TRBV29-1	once	TGCAGCGTTGACTTAGGACAGGGATACCTCTATGGCTACACCTTC	CSVDLGQGYLYGYTF
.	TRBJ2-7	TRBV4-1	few	TGCGCCAGCAGCCAAGAAAGGACACCCTCCTACGAGCAGTACTTC	CASSQERTPSYEQYF
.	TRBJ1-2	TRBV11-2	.	TGTGCCAGCAGCTTAGTGATTCAGCGGGCCTCTAGCTATGGCTACACCTTC	CASSLVIQRASSYGYTF
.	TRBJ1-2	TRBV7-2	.	TGTGCCAGCAGCTTTACGACAGCTAACTATGGCTACACCTTC	CASSFTTANYGYTF
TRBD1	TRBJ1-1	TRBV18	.	TGTGCCAGCTCCAGAGGAGGGGGCGGTTTGAACACTGAAGCTTTCTTT	CASSRGGGGLNTEAFF
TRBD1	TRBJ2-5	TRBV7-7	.	TGTGCTAGCAGCTTCGGGACAGGAGAAGAGACCCAGTACTTC	CASSFGTGEETQYF
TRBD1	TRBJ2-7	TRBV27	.	TGTGCCAGCAGTCCCTGGACAGGGTACGAGCAGTACTTC	CASSPWTGYEQYF
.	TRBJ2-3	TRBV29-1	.	TGCAGCGTCGTTTTTGGTGAGAACCCAGATACGCAGTATTTT	CSVVFGENPDTQYF
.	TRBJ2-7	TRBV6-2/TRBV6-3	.	TGTGCCAGCAGTTCCCGAGTGGCGTCTAGAGGTAGGCGCTACGAGCAGTACTTC	CASSSRVASRGRRYEQYF
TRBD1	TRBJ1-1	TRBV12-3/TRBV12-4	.	TGTGCCAGCAGTGGACAGGCACTGAACACTGAAGCTTTCTTT	CASSGQALNTEAFF
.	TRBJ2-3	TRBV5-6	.	TGTGCCAGCAGCCGCCGGGGGGCAGGCACAGATACGCAGTATTTT	CASSRRGAGTDTQYF
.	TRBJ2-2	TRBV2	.	TGTGCCAGCAGTGGAGGGTCCATCACCGGGGAGCTGTTTTTT	CASSGGSITGELFF
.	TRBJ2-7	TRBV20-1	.	TGCAGTGCTAGTTGGTGGCAGGGAAGTTCACACGAGCAGTACTTC	CSASWWQGSSHEQYF
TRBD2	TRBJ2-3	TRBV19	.	TGTGCCAGTAGTTCTAGCGGACTGGGCTTTCATACGCAGTATTTT	CASSSSGLGFHTQYF
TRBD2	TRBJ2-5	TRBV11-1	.	TGTGCCAGCAGCTCTACCGGGACTAGCGGGAGAGCGCACGAACAACAAGAGACCCAGTACTTC	CASSSTGTSGRAHEQQETQYF
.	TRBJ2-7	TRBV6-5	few	TGTGCCAGCAGTTACTCGGTCGGTCTCTCCTACGAGCAGTACTTC	CASSYSVGLSYEQYF
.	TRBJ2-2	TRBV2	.	TGTGCCAGCAGTGCAGGTTCCACCGGGGAGCTGTTTTTT	CASSAGSTGELFF
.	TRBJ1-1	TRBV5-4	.	TGTGCCAGCAGGGAGGGCCGACAAGGGCTAAACACTGAAGCTTTCTTT	CASREGRQGLNTEAFF